Following are 2 T cell receptor beta chains from one sample sequenced in a study of T cells expressing NK-cell markers. TCRdb reanalyzed the 5' RACE reads, giving one entry per CDR3 protein sequence and no DNA. The specimen's table records about 32,000 distinct CDR3 sequences. Sequenced material: blood T cells: a sorted CD56 or NKG2C T cell subset, CD4+ or CD8+ T cells, or bulk PBMC T cells (not recorded which). The source is a woman between 18 and 69 years old in good health.

The CDR3: CASSPRTGDTDTQYF. The rearrangement joins TRBV7-9 to TRBJ2-3; TCRdb picks TRBD1, but there is no DNA to check that call. The CDR3 runs to 15 residues. CDR1 is SEHNR, CDR2 FQNEAQ, per germline (reference sequence).

V is TRBV9 and J is TRBJ1-1; lacking DNA, the TRBD1 call made by TCRdb goes unchecked. The CDR3 loop spans 14 amino acids. Germline assignment: CDR1 SGDLS and CDR2 YYNGEE. The CDR3 sequence is CASSLQGRSTEAFF.